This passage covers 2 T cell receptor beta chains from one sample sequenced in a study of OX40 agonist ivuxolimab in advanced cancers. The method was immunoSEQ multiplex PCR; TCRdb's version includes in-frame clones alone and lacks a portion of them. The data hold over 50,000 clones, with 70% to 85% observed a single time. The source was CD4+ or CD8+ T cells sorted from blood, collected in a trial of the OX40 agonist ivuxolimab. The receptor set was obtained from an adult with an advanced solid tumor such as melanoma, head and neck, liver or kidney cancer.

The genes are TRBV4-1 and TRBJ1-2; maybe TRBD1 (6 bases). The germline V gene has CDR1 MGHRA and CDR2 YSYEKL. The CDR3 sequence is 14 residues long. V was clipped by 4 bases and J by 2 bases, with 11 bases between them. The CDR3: CASSLQTGNYGYTF. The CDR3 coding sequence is TGCGCCAGCAGCCTCCAGACAGGAAACTATGGCTACACCTTC.

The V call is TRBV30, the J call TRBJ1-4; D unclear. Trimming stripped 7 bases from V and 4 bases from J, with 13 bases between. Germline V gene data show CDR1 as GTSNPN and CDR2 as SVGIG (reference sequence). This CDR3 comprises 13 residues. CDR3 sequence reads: CAYPGAGNEKLFF. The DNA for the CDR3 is TGTGCCTATCCGGGTGCGGGTAATGAAAAACTGTTTTTT.